This T cell receptor (beta chain) was obtained from a study of vaccination effects on CD4 cells after COVID-19. Across the whole study: Samples that were drawn after vaccination came a median of 72 days after the second dose.

Profiling relied on immunoSEQ multiplex PCR, and the TCRdb table lists in-frame clones only, not all of them. The data show around 20,000 clones, around 76% seen once. Peptide-pool stimulation followed by sequencing identified expanded antigen-specific CD4+ clonotypes in the ViraFEST assay. Researchers isolated CD4+ T cells once approximately ten days of culture had elapsed. Two doses of either BNT162b2 or mRNA-1273 were given to each participant. Negative nucleocapsid antibody tests before and after vaccination confirmed no previous SARS-CoV-2 infection. A note on this clone: The target antigen is unknown.

This TCR was sampled from a human donor who received a COVID-19 vaccine. Sample: CD4+ T cells from PBMCs cultured with HCoV-229E spike peptides, taken after COVID-19 vaccination.

CDR3 sequence reads: CASSHTGEGVYQETQYF. CDR3 in DNA: TGCGCCAGCAGCCACACCGGAGAGGGGGTGTACCAAGAGACCCAGTACTTC. The chain links TRBV4-1 to TRBJ2-5, with a weak D call TRBD1 (6 bases). Germline V gives CDR1 MGHRA, CDR2 YSYEKL. V was clipped by 3 bases and J by 0 bases, with 17 bases between them. There are 17 residues in the CDR3.